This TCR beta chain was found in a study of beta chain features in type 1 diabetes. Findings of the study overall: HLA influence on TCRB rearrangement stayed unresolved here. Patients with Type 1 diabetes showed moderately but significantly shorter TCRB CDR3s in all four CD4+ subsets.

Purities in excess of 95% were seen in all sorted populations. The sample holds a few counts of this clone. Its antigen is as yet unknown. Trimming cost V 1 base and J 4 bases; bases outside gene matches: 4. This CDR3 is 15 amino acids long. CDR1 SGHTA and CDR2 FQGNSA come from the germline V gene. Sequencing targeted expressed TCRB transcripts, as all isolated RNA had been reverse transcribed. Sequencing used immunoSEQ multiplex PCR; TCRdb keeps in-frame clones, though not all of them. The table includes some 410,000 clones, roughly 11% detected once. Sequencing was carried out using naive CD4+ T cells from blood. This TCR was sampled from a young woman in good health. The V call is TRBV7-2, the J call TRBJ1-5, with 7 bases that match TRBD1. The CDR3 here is CASSLDRGGNQPQHF. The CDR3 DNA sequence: TGTGCCAGCAGCTTAGACAGGGGAGGGAATCAGCCCCAGCATTTT. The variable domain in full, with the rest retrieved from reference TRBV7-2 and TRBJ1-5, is GAGVSQSPSNKVTEKGKDVELRCDPISGHTALYWYRQSLGQGLEFLIYFQGNSAPDKSGLPSDRFSAERTGGSVSTLTIQRTQQEDSAVYLCASSLDRGGNQPQHFGDGTRLSIL.